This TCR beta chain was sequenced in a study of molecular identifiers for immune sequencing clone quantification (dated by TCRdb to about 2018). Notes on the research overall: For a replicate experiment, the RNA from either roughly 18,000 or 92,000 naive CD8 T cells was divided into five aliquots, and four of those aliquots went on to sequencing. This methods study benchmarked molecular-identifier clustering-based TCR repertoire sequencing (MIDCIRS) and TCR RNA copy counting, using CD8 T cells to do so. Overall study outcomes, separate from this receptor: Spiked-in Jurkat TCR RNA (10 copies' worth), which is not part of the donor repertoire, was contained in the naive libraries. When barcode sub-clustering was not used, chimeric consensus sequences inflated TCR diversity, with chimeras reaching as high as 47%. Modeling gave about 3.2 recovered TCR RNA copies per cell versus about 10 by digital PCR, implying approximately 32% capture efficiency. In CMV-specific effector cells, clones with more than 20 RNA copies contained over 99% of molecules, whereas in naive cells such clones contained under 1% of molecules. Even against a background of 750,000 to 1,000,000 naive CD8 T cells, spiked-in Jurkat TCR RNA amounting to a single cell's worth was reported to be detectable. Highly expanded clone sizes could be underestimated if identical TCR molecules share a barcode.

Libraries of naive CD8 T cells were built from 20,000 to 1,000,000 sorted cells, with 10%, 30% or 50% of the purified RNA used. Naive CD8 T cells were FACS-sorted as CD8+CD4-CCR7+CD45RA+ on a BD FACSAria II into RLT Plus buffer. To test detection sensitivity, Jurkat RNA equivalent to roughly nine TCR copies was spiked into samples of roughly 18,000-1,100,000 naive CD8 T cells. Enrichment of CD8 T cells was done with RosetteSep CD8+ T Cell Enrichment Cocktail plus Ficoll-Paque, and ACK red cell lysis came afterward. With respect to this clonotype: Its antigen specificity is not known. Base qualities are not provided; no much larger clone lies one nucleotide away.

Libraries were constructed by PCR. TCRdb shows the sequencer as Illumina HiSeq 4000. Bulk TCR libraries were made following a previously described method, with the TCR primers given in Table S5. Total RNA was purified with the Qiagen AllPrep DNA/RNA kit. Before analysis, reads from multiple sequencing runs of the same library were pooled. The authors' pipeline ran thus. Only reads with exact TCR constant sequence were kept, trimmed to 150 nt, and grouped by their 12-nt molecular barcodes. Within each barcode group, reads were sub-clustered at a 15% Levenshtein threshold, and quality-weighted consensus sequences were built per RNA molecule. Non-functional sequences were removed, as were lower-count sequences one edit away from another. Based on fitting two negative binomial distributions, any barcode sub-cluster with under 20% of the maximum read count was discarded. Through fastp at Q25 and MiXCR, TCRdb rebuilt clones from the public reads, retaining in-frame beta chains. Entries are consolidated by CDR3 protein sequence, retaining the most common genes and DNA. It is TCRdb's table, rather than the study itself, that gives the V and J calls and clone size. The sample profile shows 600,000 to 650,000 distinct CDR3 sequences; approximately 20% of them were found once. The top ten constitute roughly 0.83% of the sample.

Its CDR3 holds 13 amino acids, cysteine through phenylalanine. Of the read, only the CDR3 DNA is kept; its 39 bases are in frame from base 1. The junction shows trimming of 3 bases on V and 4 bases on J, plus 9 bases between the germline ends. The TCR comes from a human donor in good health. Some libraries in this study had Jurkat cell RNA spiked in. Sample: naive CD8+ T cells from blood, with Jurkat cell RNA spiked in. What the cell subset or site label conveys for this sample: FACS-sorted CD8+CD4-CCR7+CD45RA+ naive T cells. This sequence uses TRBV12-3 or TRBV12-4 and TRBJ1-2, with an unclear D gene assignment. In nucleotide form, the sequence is TGTGCCAGCAGTTTCAGAAAACTCTATGGCTACACCTTC. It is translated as CASSFRKLYGYTF.